What follows are 3 T cell receptor beta chains derived from one specimen sequenced in a study of blood T cell repertoires in COVID-19. The method was immunoSEQ multiplex PCR; TCRdb's version includes in-frame clones alone and lacks a portion of them. This table has about 180,000 clones, around 83% appearing once. Sequenced input: peripheral blood. These receptors were taken from a woman aged 30 to 39 with active or convalescent COVID-19.

V gene TRBV28 combines with J gene TRBJ2-1; tentatively, D is TRBD1 (6 bases). The germline V gene encodes CDR1 MDHEN and CDR2 SYDVKM. This CDR3 is 13 amino acids long. V was shortened by 6 bases and J by 2 bases, with 8 bases between the two germline ends. In nucleotides, the CDR3 is TGTGCCAGCAGGGACAGCCCCTACAATGAGCAGTTCTTC. Translated, it gives CASRDSPYNEQFF.

V is TRBV3-1 (or the pseudogene TRBV3-2) and J is TRBJ1-2; possible D gene TRBD1, 5 bases. This CDR3 spans 15 amino acids. V was clipped by 1 base and J by 3 bases, with 12 bases between them. Germline V gives CDR1 LGHDT, CDR2 YNNKEL (reference sequence). For the CDR3, the DNA is TGTGCCAGCAGCCAAGCGGGGGACGGCTACTATGGCTACACCTTC. Translating gives CASSQAGDGYYGYTF.

This chain uses TRBV18 with TRBJ1-2; 9 bases line up with TRBD1. Germline trimming cut 4 bases from V and 8 bases from J; bases unmatched to any gene: 5. The CDR3 totals 13 residues. CDR1 is KGHSH and CDR2 is LQKENI in the germline V gene. The CDR3 region has the DNA TGTGCCAGCTCACAAACAGGGGGCGAGGGCTACACCTTC. Residues: CASSQTGGEGYTF.